The TCR beta chain described here comes from a study of T cells in localized non-small cell lung cancer. Produced via immunoSEQ multiplex PCR; TCRdb's table is partial and in-frame only. The sample has under 15,000 clones, 83% seen once. V shed 10 bases and J 2 bases; nucleotides not matched to a gene: 6. The germline gives CDR1 MNHNY, CDR2 SVGAGI (reference sequence). The CDR3 sequence is 13 residues long. Study results and limitations: Among blood samples, higher T cell density accompanied longer overall survival.

Notes on this clone: Its antigen is undetermined.

Sequenced material: peripheral blood, taken before any cancer treatment. This TCR came from a male donor aged 60 or older with stage I lung adenocarcinoma. This chain connects TRBV6-6 to TRBJ2-7; TRBD1 agrees at 9 bases. The CDR3 nucleotides are TGTGCCACCTATCGACAGGGGGCCTACGAGCAGTACTTC. It codes for CATYRQGAYEQYF.